What follows describes a single T cell receptor (beta chain). The sample is drawn from a study of T cells after somatic rescue of genetic block. The protocol was immunoSEQ multiplex PCR, while the TCRdb copy is restricted to in-frame clones and leaves out a portion. The sample records tens of thousands of clones, around 90% being singletons. Germline V gene lookup returns CDR1 SGHTA and CDR2 FQGNSA. V lost 5 bases to trimming and J lost 8 bases; unmatched junction nucleotides: 6. The CDR3 is 14 amino acids. This rearrangement joins TRBV7-2 to TRBJ1-4; 9 bases agree with TRBD1. This sequence was found in a man aged 40-49 years. Input material: peripheral blood mononuclear cells (PBMCs). The CDR3: CASSRDRGDEKLFF. CDR3 coding DNA: TGTGCCAGCAGCCGAGACAGGGGGGACGAAAAACTGTTTTTT.